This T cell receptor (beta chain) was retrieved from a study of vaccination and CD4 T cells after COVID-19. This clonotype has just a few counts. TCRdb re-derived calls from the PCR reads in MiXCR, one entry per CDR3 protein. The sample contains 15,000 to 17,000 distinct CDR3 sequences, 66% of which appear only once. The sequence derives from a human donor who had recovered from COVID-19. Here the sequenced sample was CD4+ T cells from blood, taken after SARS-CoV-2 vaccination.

The CDR3 spells CSARTAEETQYF. CDR3 DNA sequence: TGCAGTGCTAGAACAGCCGAAGAGACCCAGTACTTC. The chain has TRBV20-1 and TRBJ2-5; unclear D gene. The CDR3 loop spans 12 amino acids. Trimming removed 2 bases at V and 3 bases at J, with 7 bases between. Germline V gene sequence: CDR1 DFQATT, CDR2 SNEGSKA (reference sequence).